This is a list of T cell receptor beta chains from one sample in a study of Graves' ophthalmopathy and Graves' hyperthyroidism. TCRdb reanalysed the multiplex PCR reads using MiXCR and keeps one entry per CDR3 protein. The sample lists 680,000 or so distinct CDR3 sequences, about a fifth occurring once. The sample was peripheral blood. All receptors come from a woman between 18 and 29 years old with stable Graves' hyperthyroidism. Some clones in this sample may be carry-over from other donors' samples. CDR3s include the opening cysteine and the closing phenylalanine or tryptophan. Each record gives: clone size, V gene, D gene, J gene, CDR3 DNA, CDR3 protein. D genes are given only for firm matches. Rows may omit the clone size; those that give it use once, few, many or a size class.

>few|TRBV29-1|-|TRBJ2-5
TGCAGCGTTGAAGATGGGATCAACCGCCGGTACTTC
CSVEDGINRRYF
>many|TRBV10-1|-|TRBJ2-5
TGCGCCAGCAATCGGGGGTTCGAGACCCAGTACTTC
CASNRGFETQYF
>-|TRBV6-4|TRBD2|TRBJ2-5
TGTGCCAGCAGTGATCGGGGACTAGCGTCTACTAATTCGTACCAAGAGACCCAGTACTTC
CASSDRGLASTNSYQETQYF
>many|TRBV12-3/TRBV12-4|-|TRBJ2-7
TGTGCCAGCAGTTCGCCGGTAGGATACACCTACGAGCAGTACTTC
CASSSPVGYTYEQYF
>many|TRBV18|-|TRBJ1-1
TGTGCCAGCTCGCTGTCCCGGGGGTGGGCTGAAGCTTTCTTT
CASSLSRGWAEAFF
>-|TRBV12-3/TRBV12-4|-|TRBJ1-5
TGTGCCAGCACCAGGACTGTCATGAATCAGCCCCAGCATTTT
CASTRTVMNQPQHF
>-|TRBV20-1|-|TRBJ2-7
TGCAGTGCTAGCGGGACGGTGACCTACGAGCAGTACTTC
CSASGTVTYEQYF
>many|TRBV27|-|TRBJ2-7
TGTGCCAGCTGGGGAACCGGGCTAACCTACGAGCAGTACTTC
CASWGTGLTYEQYF
>many|TRBV20-1|-|TRBJ2-7
TGCAGTGCACAACGGGGGTTCTCCTACGAGCAGTACTTC
CSAQRGFSYEQYF
>many|TRBV13|-|TRBJ2-7
TGTGCCAGCAGCTCTTGGACAGCGAACTACGAGCAGTACTTC
CASSSWTANYEQYF
>-|TRBV12-5|TRBD1|TRBJ2-7
TGTGCTAGTGGTTTACCAGGGGGAATCGAGCAGTACTTC
CASGLPGGIEQYF
>many|TRBV28|-|TRBJ2-2
TGTGCCAGCAGTTTATACCCCCGACGGGAGTCTCACGGGGAGCTGTTTTTT
CASSLYPRRESHGELFF
>-|TRBV2|-|TRBJ2-7
TGTGCCAGCAGGACACTGGTCTCCTACGAGCAGTACTTC
CASRTLVSYEQYF
>many|TRBV5-1|TRBD1|TRBJ1-2
TGCGCCAGCAGCTGGGCCGGACAGGATAACTATGGCTACACCTTC
CASSWAGQDNYGYTF
>many|TRBV13|-|TRBJ1-6
TGTGCCAGCAGCTTCCAGGACGCAGCCTATAATTCACCCCTCCACTTT
CASSFQDAAYNSPLHF
>few|TRBV5-1|-|TRBJ1-1
TGCGCCAGCAGCGCGGGGTACAGATACTCAGCTTTCTTT
CASSAGYRYSAFF
>once|TRBV28|-|TRBJ2-7
TGTGCCAGCAGTTCCCCTGGACTCTCCTACGAGCAGTACTTC
CASSSPGLSYEQYF
>-|TRBV11-2|-|TRBJ2-2
TGTGCCAGCAGCCCGGTGGTCGGGAGCACCGGGGAGCTGTTTTTT
CASSPVVGSTGELFF
>many|TRBV19|TRBD1|TRBJ1-2
TGTGCCAGTAGTAGACCCAGGGGGCCGACGAACTATGGCTACACCTTC
CASSRPRGPTNYGYTF
>many|TRBV6-4|TRBD1|TRBJ1-5
TGTGCCAGCAGTCCCCGGACAGGCAATACGATCAATCAGCCCCAGCATTTT
CASSPRTGNTINQPQHF
>many|TRBV11-2|-|TRBJ1-1
TGTGCCAGCAGCCTATCGACAGGAGATTATTCTGAAGCTTTCTTT
CASSLSTGDYSEAFF
>-|TRBV12-3/TRBV12-4|-|TRBJ2-5
TGTGCCAGCAGTTCTGTTCTAGCGCTGCTCCAAGAGACCCAGTACTTC
CASSSVLALLQETQYF
>few|TRBV7-9|-|TRBJ2-5
TGTGCCAGCAGCTTAGGCACGTCTAGACCAGAGACCCAGTACTTC
CASSLGTSRPETQYF
>-|TRBV6-5|TRBD2|TRBJ2-5
TGTGCCAGCAGTACTGGAGGGATGGGCGGGGGTACCCAGTACTTC
CASSTGGMGGGTQYF
>many|TRBV28|-|TRBJ2-7
TGTGCCAGCAATGGACCCAACTTATACGAGCAGTACTTC
CASNGPNLYEQYF
>few|TRBV6-1|-|TRBJ2-2
TGTGCCAGCAAAAGGGGGGGGCCAAACACCGGGGAGCTGTTTTTT
CASKRGGPNTGELFF
>-|TRBV29-1|TRBD1|TRBJ2-7
TGCAGCGTTGACGGGCAGGGGGCGCGGGAGCAGTACTTC
CSVDGQGAREQYF
>-|TRBV5-5|-|TRBJ1-5
TGTGCCAGCAGCTTACAGGGTGTTAGTCAGCCCCAGCATTTT
CASSLQGVSQPQHF
>-|TRBV5-1|-|TRBJ2-7
TGCGCCAGCAGCCCGGCGGGTGTCTACGCCTCTTGTCAGTACTTC
CASSPAGVYASCQYF
>many|TRBV15|-|TRBJ2-7
TGTGCCACCAGCAGAGGTACCAACAAGGGCGAGCAGTACTTC
CATSRGTNKGEQYF
>-|TRBV3-1|-|TRBJ2-7
TGTGCCAGCAGCCAAGAGCCCCTCTCAACCTACGATCAGTACTTC
CASSQEPLSTYDQYF
>-|TRBV6-5|TRBD1|TRBJ1-2
TGTGCCAGCAGTTACTCGGCAGGGGGGAACTATGGCTACACCTTC
CASSYSAGGNYGYTF
>many|TRBV4-3|-|TRBJ2-7
TGCGCCAGCAGCCAAGTGGCCCCGGGTTCTGGCTACGAGCAGTACTTC
CASSQVAPGSGYEQYF
>many|TRBV28|TRBD1|TRBJ2-2
TGTGCCAGCAGTGCCGGGACAGGGGGCGGCGGGGAGCTGTTTTTT
CASSAGTGGGGELFF
>-|TRBV25-1|TRBD1|TRBJ2-7
TGTGCCAGCGGCGGGACAGGACTTGGAAACGAGCAGTACTTC
CASGGTGLGNEQYF
>many|TRBV6-2/TRBV6-3|-|TRBJ1-1
TGTGCCAGCAGCACGAGACCGTATGCGGCTTTCTTT
CASSTRPYAAFF
>few|TRBV30|-|TRBJ2-7
TGTGCCTGGAGTCTGTCCGGGCCTCAGCCGGAGCAGTACTTC
CAWSLSGPQPEQYF
>many|TRBV7-2|-|TRBJ1-2
TGTGCCAGCAGCTTAGTTGGGCGAGGGGGCTACACCTTC
CASSLVGRGGYTF
>-|TRBV6-1|TRBD1|TRBJ1-2
TGTGCCAGCAGAAAGACAGGGGAGGTCTATGGCTACACCTTC
CASRKTGEVYGYTF
>-|TRBV7-2|TRBD2|TRBJ2-7
TGTGCCAGCAGCTCCGAAGCGGGGAGCTCCTACGAGCAGTACTTC
CASSSEAGSSYEQYF
>many|TRBV28|-|TRBJ2-2
TGTGCCAGCAGTTTAGGGGGCGTGGTGGGTGACACCGGGGAGCTGTTTTTT
CASSLGGVVGDTGELFF
>-|TRBV12-3/TRBV12-4|-|TRBJ1-5
TGTGCCAGCGCGGGGGGCGCGAGCAATCAGCCCCAGCATTTT
CASAGGASNQPQHF
>-|TRBV5-1|TRBD1|TRBJ2-3
TGCGCCAGCAGCCTACCATTGACAGGGCTAGAAGATACGCAGTATTTT
CASSLPLTGLEDTQYF
>many|TRBV30|-|TRBJ1-2
TGTGCCTGGACGGGGCAACTTACCAACTATGGCTACACCTTC
CAWTGQLTNYGYTF
>many|TRBV20-1|TRBD2|TRBJ2-5
TGCAGTGCTAGAGATCCTCTAGCGGGGGGGCTGGAGACCCAGTACTTC
CSARDPLAGGLETQYF
>many|TRBV11-2|TRBD1|TRBJ1-1
TGTGCCAGCAGCGACTCGGACAGGGTTCACACTGAAGCTTTCTTT
CASSDSDRVHTEAFF
>-|TRBV12-3/TRBV12-4|-|TRBJ1-6
TGTGCCAGCAGTTTAGAGGGCAGCAAGAATTCACCCCTCCACTTT
CASSLEGSKNSPLHF
>many|TRBV11-2|TRBD1|TRBJ1-2
TGTGCCAGCAGCTTGGACAGGGTGAACTATGGCTACACCTTC
CASSLDRVNYGYTF
>many|TRBV2|-|TRBJ2-7
TGTGCCAGCAGTGGGGACGTGGGGAAGCCCTACGAGCAGTACTTC
CASSGDVGKPYEQYF
>-|TRBV7-2|TRBD2|TRBJ2-5
TGTGCCAGCAGCCCAAGCGGGGGGTCCCAAGAGACCCAGTACTTC
CASSPSGGSQETQYF
>few|TRBV4-1|TRBD1|TRBJ2-5
TGCGCCAGCAGCCATCGACCGGGACAGGGCGGTCTGGCCCAGTACTTC
CASSHRPGQGGLAQYF
>many|TRBV5-1|-|TRBJ1-3
TGCGCCAGCAGCTTGGACCCGGGATCCGGAAACACCATATATTTT
CASSLDPGSGNTIYF